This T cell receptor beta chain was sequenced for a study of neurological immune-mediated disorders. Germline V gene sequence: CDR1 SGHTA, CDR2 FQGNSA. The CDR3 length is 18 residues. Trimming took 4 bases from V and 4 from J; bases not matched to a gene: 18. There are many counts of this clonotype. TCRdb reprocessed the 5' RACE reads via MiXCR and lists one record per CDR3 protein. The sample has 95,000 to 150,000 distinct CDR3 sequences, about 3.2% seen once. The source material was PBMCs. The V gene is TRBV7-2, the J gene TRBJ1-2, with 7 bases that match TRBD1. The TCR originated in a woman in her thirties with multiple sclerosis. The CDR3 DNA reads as TGTGCCAGCAGCTCTGGACAGGAAGGGTTCCTCCACTTCTATGGCTACACCTTC. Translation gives CASSSGQEGFLHFYGYTF.